Shown below are 10 T cell receptor beta chains from a single sample sequenced in a study of T-cell memory formation after mild COVID-19. TCRdb re-derived calls from the 5' RACE reads in MiXCR, one entry per CDR3 protein. The data contain roughly 320,000 distinct CDR3 sequences, approximately 27% of them singletons. Sequenced input: PBMCs or a T cell subset sorted from them (not recorded which). These receptors all stem from an adult woman who had mild COVID-19 (a few samples of this study predate the infection). Cell type and time point are not known.

This chain joins TRBV12-3 or TRBV12-4 and TRBJ2-7; TRBD2 agrees at 8 bases. The CDR3 loop spans 15 amino acids. Trimming removed 6 bases from V and 2 bases from J; junction bases left unmatched: 9. This CDR3 is CASRGSGAFTYEQYF. DNA of the CDR3: TGTGCCAGCAGGGGTAGCGGGGCGTTCACCTACGAGCAGTACTTC.

V gene TRBV6-1 combines with J gene TRBJ1-1; no definite D call. Trimming left V 3 bases short and J 7 bases short, with 6 bases between. Germline V gene sequence: CDR1 MNHNS, CDR2 SASEGT. This CDR3 contains 11 residues. DNA of the CDR3: TGTGCCAGCAGTGATCTCTATGAAGCTTTCTTT. Encoded protein: CASSDLYEAFF.

At least ten counts were recorded for this clonotype. The gene calls are TRBV19 and TRBJ2-4; the D call may be TRBD1 or TRBD2 (5 bases each). Per germline, CDR1 LNHDA and CDR2 SQIVND (reference sequence). V lost 8 bases, J lost 0 bases, and 14 bases lay in between. This CDR3 spans 15 amino acids. CDR3 DNA: TGTGCCAGTTCAATTTCCGGGACAGCCAAAAACATTCAGTACTTC. Residues: CASSISGTAKNIQYF.

This clonotype occurred many times. The chain recombines TRBV5-1 with TRBJ2-2; no reliable D call. V lost 0 bases to trimming and J lost 5 bases, with 14 bases between them. CDR1 and CDR2 (germline): SGHRS, YFSETQ. CDR3 length: 16 amino acids. The CDR3 region is CASSLESTSGTGELFF. Written as DNA, the CDR3 is TGCGCCAGCAGCTTGGAGTCCACGTCCGGAACCGGGGAGCTGTTTTTT.

This clonotype was seen at least ten times. The chain carries TRBV3-1 and TRBJ1-1; a weak D match, TRBD1 (5 bases). The V end lost 4 bases, the J end lost 4 bases, and 10 bases lay between the germline ends. The germline V gene encodes CDR1 LGHDT and CDR2 YNNKEL (reference sequence). The CDR3 has 13 residues. CDR3 sequence reads: CASSPGHLTEAFF. Here the CDR3 DNA reads TGTGCCAGCAGCCCAGGACATCTCACTGAAGCTTTCTTT.

The table lists this clonotype with a few counts. The J gene is TRBJ1-2, the V gene TRBV7-8; no clear D. CDR3 length: 16 residues. Germline V gene data show CDR1 as SGHVS and CDR2 as FQNEAQ. Trimming left V 4 bases short and J 8 bases short, with 23 bases between. The CDR3 is CASSSGTGPTREGYTF. The CDR3 nucleotides read TGTGCCAGCAGCTCCGGAACCGGTCCTACGAGGGAGGGCTACACCTTC.

The CDR3 spells CSARAGGGNTEAFF. CDR3 nucleotides: TGCAGTGCTAGGGCAGGGGGTGGCAACACTGAAGCTTTCTTT. This chain joins TRBV20-1 and TRBJ1-1, with TRBD1 identical over 7 bases. Germline CDR1 is DFQATT and CDR2 is SNEGSKA (reference sequence). Trimming at V came to 3 bases and at J to 2 bases, leaving 6 bases not matched to a gene. The CDR3 extends over 14 amino acids.

This clonotype has only a few counts. The chain links TRBV9 to TRBJ2-3; D is unresolved. This CDR3 contains 13 residues. CDR1 SGDLS and CDR2 YYNGEE come from the germline V gene. Trimming took off 3 bases at V and 2 bases at J, with 7 bases between the two ends. This CDR3 reads CASSDRFTDTQYF. The CDR3 DNA reads as TGTGCCAGCAGCGACCGCTTCACAGATACGCAGTATTTT.

The gene calls are TRBV7-2 and TRBJ2-3; 10 bases are shared with TRBD2. Germline V gives CDR1 SGHTA, CDR2 FQGNSA. This CDR3 contains 17 residues. The junction had 10 bases not matched to a gene; V was cut back by 0 bases and J by 7 bases. This CDR3 is CASSLARVAGGDYTQYF. The DNA for the CDR3 is TGTGCCAGCAGCTTAGCGAGGGTAGCGGGGGGAGACTATACGCAGTATTTT.

The rearrangement links TRBV5-1 to TRBJ2-2; D is unclear. The CDR3 contains 15 residues. Germline loops: CDR1 SGHRS, CDR2 YFSETQ. Trimming cost V 3 bases and J 1 base, with 10 bases left between them. In DNA form, the CDR3 reads TGCGCCAGCAGCTCTGCAACGGGGAACACCGGGGAGCTGTTTTTT. Translating gives CASSSATGNTGELFF.